This T cell receptor beta chain comes out of a study of post-analysis software for immune sequencing data. Study background: As for disease course, relapsing-remitting, secondary progressive and progressive-relapsing multiple sclerosis were all included. Study results and limitations: Relative to controls, patients had several TRBV segments at higher frequency, with TRBV5-6, TRBV5-1 and TRBV20-1 among these. F measure grouped same-batch samples tightly together. Controls significantly exceeded multiple sclerosis patients in normalized Chao1 diversity.

The V gene's germline CDR1 is SEHNR and CDR2 FQNEAQ (reference sequence). The CDR3 is made up of 13 amino acids. The V gene lost 4 bases and the J gene lost 4 bases, with 7 bases spanning the gap. The library was made from cDNA and included unique molecular identifiers. Each sample of about 0.95 to 11 million input T cells yielded roughly 500,000 cDNA molecules, so each molecule approximated one T cell. MiXCR, applied by TCRdb to the PCR reads, yields one record per CDR3 protein. The profile covers under 900,000 distinct CDR3 sequences, with roughly half appearing a single time and approximately 4.2% taken by the ten largest. Remarks on this clonotype: Its antigen is not identified.

This sequence originates from a girl aged 5-17 years with multiple sclerosis. J is TRBJ1-4 and V is TRBV7-9; no clear D. The source material was blood. The CDR3 sequence: CASSSWINEKLFF. The CDR3 DNA reads as TGTGCCAGCAGCTCTTGGATTAATGAAAAACTGTTTTTT. The full variable domain, with the rest looked up from reference TRBV7-9 and TRBJ1-4, is DTGVSQNPRHKITKRGQNVTFRCDPISEHNRLYWYRQTLGQGPEFLTYFQNEAQLEKSRLLSDRFSAERPKGSFSTLEIQRTEQGDSAMYLCASSSWINEKLFFGSGTQLSVL.